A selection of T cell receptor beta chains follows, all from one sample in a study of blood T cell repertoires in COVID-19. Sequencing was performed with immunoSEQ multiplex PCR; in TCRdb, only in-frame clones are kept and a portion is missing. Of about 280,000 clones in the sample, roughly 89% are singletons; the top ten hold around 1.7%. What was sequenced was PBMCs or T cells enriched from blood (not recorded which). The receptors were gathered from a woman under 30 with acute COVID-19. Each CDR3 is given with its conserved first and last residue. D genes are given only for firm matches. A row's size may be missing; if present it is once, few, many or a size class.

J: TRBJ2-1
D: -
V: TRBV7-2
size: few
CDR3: CASSSQPYNEQFF
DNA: TGTGCCAGCAGCTCACAGCCATACAATGAGCAGTTCTTC

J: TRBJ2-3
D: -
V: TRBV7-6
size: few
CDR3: CASSLMGSEADTQYF
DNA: TGTGCCAGCAGCTTGATGGGTAGCGAGGCAGATACGCAGTATTTT

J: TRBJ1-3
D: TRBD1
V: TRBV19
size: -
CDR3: CASTNAGTGGLYSGNTIYF
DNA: TGTGCCAGTACGAACGCCGGGACAGGGGGCCTTTACTCTGGAAACACCATATATTTT

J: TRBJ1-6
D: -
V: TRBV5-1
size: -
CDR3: CASSLGDTEYSPLHF
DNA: TGCGCCAGCAGCTTGGGGGACACGGAGTATTCACCCCTCCACTTT

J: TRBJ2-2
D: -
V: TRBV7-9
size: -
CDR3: CASRHSSTGELFF
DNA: TGTGCCAGCAGACACAGTTCTACCGGGGAGCTGTTTTTT

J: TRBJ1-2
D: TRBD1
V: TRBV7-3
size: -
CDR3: CASRLKGQAPGNFYGYTF
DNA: TGTGCCAGCAGATTAAAGGGACAGGCCCCCGGGAACTTCTATGGCTACACCTTC

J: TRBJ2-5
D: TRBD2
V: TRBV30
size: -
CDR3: CAWSGLAGSRQETQYF
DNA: TGTGCCTGGAGTGGACTAGCGGGAAGTAGGCAAGAGACCCAGTACTTC

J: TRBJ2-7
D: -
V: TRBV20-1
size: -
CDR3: CSAREVREQYF
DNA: TGCAGTGCTAGAGAAGTGAGGGAGCAGTACTTC

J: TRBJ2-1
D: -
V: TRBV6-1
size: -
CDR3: CASSAEVGGRPNEQFF
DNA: TGTGCCAGCAGTGCTGAGGTCGGTGGTCGCCCCAATGAGCAGTTCTTC

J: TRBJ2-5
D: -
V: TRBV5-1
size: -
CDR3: CASSLGGIGETQYF
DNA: TGCGCCAGCAGCTTAGGGGGTATCGGGGAGACCCAGTACTTC

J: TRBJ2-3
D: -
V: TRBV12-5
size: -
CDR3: CASGLVEDTQYF
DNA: TGTGCTAGTGGTTTGGTGGAGGATACGCAGTATTTT

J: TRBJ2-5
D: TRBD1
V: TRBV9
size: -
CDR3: CASSVADRGFETQYF
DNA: TGTGCCAGCAGCGTAGCGGACAGGGGATTCGAGACCCAGTACTTC

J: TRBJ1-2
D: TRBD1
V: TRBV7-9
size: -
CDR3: CASSFNPIRGRYYGYTF
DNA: TGTGCCAGCAGCTTCAACCCAATCAGGGGGCGGTACTATGGCTACACCTTC

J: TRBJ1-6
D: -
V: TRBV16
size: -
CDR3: CASSQSRQLNSPLHF
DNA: TGTGCCAGCAGCCAATCCCGACAGTTAAATTCACCCCTCCACTTT

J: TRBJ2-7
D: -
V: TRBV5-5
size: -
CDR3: CASSLGGLGLAAPYEQYF
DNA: TGTGCCAGCAGCTTAGGGGGGTTAGGGCTAGCGGCTCCCTACGAGCAGTACTTC

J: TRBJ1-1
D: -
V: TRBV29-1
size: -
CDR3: CSVDGSTEAFF
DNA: TGCAGCGTTGACGGGAGCACTGAAGCTTTCTTT

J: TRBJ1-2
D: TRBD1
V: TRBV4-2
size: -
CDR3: CASSPGQGVNYGYTF
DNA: TGTGCCAGCAGCCCAGGACAGGGGGTGAACTATGGCTACACCTTC

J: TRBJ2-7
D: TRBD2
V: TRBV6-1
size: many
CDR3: CASSEVGSGRPYEQYF
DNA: TGTGCCAGCAGTGAAGTGGGGAGCGGGAGGCCCTACGAGCAGTACTTC

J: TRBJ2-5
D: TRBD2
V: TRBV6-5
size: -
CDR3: CASSASGRAGETQYF
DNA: TGTGCCAGCAGCGCTAGCGGGAGGGCCGGGGAGACCCAGTACTTC

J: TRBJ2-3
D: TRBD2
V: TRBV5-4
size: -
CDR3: CASSGGLAGDGDTQYF
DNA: TGTGCCAGCAGCGGAGGGCTAGCGGGAGACGGAGATACGCAGTATTTT

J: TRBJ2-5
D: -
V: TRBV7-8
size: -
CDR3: CASTLRAQETQYF
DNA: TGTGCCAGCACCCTACGCGCGCAAGAGACCCAGTACTTC

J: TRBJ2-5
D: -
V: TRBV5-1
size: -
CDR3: CASRTWTVPIQETQYF
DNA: TGCGCCAGCAGAACTTGGACAGTACCTATCCAAGAGACCCAGTACTTC

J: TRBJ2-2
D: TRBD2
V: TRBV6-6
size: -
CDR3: CASSYGLADGGELFF
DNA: TGTGCCAGCAGTTACGGACTAGCGGACGGCGGGGAGCTGTTTTTT

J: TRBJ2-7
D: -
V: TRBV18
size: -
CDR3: CASSPDNSYEQYF
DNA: TGTGCCAGCTCACCGGACAATTCCTACGAGCAGTACTTC

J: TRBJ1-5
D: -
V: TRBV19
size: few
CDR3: CASKGQLNQPQHF
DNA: TGTGCCAGTAAAGGACAGCTCAATCAGCCCCAGCATTTT

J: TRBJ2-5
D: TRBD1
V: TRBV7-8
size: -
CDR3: CASSGTTGGEETQYF
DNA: TGTGCCAGCAGCGGAACGACAGGGGGCGAGGAGACCCAGTACTTC

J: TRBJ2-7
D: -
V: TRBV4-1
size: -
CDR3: CASSQGRGADEQYF
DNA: TGCGCCAGCAGCCAAGGGAGGGGCGCCGACGAGCAGTACTTC

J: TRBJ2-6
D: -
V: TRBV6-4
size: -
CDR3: CASSDSFGTGANVLTF
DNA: TGTGCCAGCAGTGACTCGTTCGGGACTGGGGCCAACGTCCTGACTTTC

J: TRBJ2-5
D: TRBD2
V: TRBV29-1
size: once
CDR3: CSVEGPGGGLETQYF
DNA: TGCAGCGTTGAGGGACCGGGAGGGGGGTTGGAGACCCAGTACTTC